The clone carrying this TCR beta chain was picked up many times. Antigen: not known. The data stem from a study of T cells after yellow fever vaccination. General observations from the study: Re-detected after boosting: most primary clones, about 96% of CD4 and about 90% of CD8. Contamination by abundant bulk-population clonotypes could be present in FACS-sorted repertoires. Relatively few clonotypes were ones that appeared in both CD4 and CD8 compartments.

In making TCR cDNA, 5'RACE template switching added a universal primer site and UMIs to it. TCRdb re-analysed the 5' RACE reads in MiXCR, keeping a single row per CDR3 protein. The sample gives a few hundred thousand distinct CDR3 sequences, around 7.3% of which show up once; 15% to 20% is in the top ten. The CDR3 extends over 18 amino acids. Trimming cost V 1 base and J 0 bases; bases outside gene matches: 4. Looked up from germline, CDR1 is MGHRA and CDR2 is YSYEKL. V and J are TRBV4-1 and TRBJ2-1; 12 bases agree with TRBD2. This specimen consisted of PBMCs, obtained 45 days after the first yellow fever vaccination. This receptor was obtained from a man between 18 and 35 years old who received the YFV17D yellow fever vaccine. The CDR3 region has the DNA TGCGCCAGCAGCCAAGGGTCTAGCGGGGGGGGCTCCTACAATGAGCAGTTCTTC. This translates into CASSQGSSGGGSYNEQFF.